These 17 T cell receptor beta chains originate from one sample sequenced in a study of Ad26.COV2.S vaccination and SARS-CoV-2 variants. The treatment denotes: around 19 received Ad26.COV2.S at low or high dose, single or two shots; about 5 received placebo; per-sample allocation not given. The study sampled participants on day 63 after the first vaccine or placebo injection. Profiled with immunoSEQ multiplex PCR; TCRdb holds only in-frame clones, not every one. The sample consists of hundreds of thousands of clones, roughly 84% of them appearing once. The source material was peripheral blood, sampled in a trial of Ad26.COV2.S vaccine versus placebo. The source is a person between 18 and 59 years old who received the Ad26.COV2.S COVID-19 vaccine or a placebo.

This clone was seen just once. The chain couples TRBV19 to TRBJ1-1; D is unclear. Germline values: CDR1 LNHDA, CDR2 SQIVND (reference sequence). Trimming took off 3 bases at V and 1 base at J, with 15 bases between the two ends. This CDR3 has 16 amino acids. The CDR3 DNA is TGTGCCAGTAGTATTTCTAAGGAGACCGCGAACACTGAAGCTTTCTTT. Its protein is CASSISKETANTEAFF. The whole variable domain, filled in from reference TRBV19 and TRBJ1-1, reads DGGITQSPKYLFRKEGQNVTLSCEQNLNHDAMYWYRQDPGQGLRLIYYSQIVNDFQKGDIAEGYSVSREKKESFPLTVTSAQKNPTAFYLCASSISKETANTEAFFGQGTRLTVV.

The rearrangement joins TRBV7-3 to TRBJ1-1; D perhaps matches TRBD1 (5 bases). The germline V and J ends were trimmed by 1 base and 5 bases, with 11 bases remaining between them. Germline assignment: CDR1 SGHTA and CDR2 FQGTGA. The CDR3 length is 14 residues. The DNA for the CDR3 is TGTGCCAGCAGCTTAAATATCGGGGGTACTGAAGCTTTCTTT. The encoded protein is CASSLNIGGTEAFF.

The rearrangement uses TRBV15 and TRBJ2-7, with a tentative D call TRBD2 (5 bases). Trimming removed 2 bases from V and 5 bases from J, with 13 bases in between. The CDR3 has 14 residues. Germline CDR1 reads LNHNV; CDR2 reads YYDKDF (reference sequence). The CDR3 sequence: CATSRRPGNHEQYF. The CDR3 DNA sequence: TGTGCCACCAGCAGACGTCCCGGGAACCACGAGCAGTACTTC. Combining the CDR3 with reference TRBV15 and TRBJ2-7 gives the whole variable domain DAMVIQNPRYQVTQFGKPVTLSCSQTLNHNVMYWYQQKSSQAPKLLFHYYDKDFNNEADTPDNFQSRRPNTSFCFLDIRSPGLGDTAMYLCATSRRPGNHEQYFGPGTRLTVT.

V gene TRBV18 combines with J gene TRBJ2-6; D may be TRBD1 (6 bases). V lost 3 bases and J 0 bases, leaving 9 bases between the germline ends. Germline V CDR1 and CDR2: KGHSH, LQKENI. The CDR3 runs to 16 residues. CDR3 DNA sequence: TGTGCCAGCTCACCTCGACAGGACTCTGGGGCCAACGTCCTGACTTTC. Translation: CASSPRQDSGANVLTF.

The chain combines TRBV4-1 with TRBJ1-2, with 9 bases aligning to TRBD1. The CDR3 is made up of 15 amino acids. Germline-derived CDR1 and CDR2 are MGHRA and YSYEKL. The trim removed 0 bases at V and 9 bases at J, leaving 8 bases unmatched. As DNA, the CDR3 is TGCGCCAGCAGCCAAGATATGCCGGACAGGGGACGCTACACCTTC. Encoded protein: CASSQDMPDRGRYTF.

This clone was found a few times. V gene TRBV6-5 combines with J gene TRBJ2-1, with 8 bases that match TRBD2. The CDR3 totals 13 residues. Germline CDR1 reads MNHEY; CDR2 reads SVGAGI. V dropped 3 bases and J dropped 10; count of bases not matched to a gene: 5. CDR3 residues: CASSYVASGEQFF. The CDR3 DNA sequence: TGTGCCAGCAGTTATGTAGCTAGCGGGGAGCAGTTCTTC.

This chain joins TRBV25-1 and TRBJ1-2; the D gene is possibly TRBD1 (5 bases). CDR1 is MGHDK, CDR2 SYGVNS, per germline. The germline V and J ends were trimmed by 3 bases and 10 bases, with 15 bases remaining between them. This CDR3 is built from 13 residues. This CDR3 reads CASSDTGHPNYTF. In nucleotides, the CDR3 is TGTGCCAGCAGTGATACCGGACATCCCAACTACACCTTC.

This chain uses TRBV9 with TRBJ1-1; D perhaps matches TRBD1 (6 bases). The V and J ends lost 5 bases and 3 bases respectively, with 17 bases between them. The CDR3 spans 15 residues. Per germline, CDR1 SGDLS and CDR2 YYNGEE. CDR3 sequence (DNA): TGTGCCAGCAGTGATACCTCTCGACAGGACACTGAAGCTTTCTTT. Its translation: CASSDTSRQDTEAFF.

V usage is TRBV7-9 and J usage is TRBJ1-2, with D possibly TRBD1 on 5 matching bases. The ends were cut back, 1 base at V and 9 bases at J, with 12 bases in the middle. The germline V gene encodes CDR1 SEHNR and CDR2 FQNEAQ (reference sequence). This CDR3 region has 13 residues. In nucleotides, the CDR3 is TGTGCCAGCAGCTTAGAAGGCGAGGGGCGCTACACCTTC. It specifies CASSLEGEGRYTF.

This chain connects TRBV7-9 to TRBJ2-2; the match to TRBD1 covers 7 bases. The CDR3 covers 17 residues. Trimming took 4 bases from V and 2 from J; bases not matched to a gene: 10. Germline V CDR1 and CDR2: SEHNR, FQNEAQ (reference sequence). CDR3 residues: CASSWGSGTANTGELFF. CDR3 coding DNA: TGTGCCAGCAGCTGGGGTTCCGGGACAGCCAACACCGGGGAGCTGTTTTTT.

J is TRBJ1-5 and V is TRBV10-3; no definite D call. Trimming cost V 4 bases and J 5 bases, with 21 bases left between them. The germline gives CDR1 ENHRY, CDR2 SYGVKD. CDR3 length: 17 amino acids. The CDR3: CAISATMFGRDDQPQHF. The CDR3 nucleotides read TGTGCCATCAGTGCCACCATGTTTGGTAGGGATGATCAGCCCCAGCATTTT.

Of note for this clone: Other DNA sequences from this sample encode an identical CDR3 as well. The CDR3 reads CASSLSPNTEAFF. Here the CDR3 DNA reads TGTGCCAGCAGTTTATCTCCGAACACTGAAGCTTTCTTT. The genes are TRBV27 and TRBJ1-1; D unresolved. Trimming shortened V by 0 bases and J by 1 base, and 3 bases separated the two germline ends. The CDR3 is 13 residues long. Germline CDR1 reads MNHEY; CDR2 reads SMNVEV (reference sequence).

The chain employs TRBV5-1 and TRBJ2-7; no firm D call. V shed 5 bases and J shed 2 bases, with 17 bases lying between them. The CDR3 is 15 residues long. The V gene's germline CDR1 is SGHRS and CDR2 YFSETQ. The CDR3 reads CASRSPTQPTYEQYF. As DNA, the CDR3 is TGCGCCAGCAGATCCCCGACTCAACCTACCTACGAGCAGTACTTC.

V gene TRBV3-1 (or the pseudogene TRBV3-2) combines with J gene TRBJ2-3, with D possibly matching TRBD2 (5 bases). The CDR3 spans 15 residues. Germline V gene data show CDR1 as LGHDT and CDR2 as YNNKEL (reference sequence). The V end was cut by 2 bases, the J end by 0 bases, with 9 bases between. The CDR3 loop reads CASSQTRASTDTQYF. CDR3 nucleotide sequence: TGTGCCAGCAGCCAAACTAGAGCTAGCACAGATACGCAGTATTTT.

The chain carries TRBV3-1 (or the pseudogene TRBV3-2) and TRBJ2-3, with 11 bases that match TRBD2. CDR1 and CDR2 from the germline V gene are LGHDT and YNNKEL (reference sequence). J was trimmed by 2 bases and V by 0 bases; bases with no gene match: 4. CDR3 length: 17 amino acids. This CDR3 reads CASSQDILAGVTDTQYF. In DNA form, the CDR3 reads TGTGCCAGCAGCCAAGATATACTAGCGGGGGTCACAGATACGCAGTATTTT.

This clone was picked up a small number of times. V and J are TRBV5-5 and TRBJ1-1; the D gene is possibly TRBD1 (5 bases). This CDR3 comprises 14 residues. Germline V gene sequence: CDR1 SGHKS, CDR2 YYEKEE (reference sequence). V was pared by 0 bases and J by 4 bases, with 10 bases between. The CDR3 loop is CASSLVGGLTEAFF. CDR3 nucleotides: TGTGCCAGCAGCTTGGTGGGGGGACTCACTGAAGCTTTCTTT.

CDR3 region: CASSYSGSTYTQYF. The DNA for the CDR3 is TGTGCCAGCAGTTACTCGGGCAGCACCTATACGCAGTATTTT. The chain carries TRBV6-2 or TRBV6-3 and TRBJ2-3; D gene ambiguous. There are 14 residues in the CDR3. Germline CDR1 MNHEY, CDR2 SVGEGT. V was shortened by 0 bases and J by 7 bases, with 11 bases between the two germline ends.